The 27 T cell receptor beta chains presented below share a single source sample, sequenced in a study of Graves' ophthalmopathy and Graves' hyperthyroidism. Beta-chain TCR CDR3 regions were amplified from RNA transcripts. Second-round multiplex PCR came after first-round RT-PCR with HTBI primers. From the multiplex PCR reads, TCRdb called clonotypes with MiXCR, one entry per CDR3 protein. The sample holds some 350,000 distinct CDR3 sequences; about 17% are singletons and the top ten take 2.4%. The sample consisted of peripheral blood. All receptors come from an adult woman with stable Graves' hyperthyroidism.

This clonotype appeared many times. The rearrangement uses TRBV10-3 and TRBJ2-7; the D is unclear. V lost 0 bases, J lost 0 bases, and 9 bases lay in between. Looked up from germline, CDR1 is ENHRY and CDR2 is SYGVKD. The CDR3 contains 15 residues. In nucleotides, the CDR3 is TGTGCCATCAGTGAGTCGGTCTACAGCTCCTACGAGCAGTACTTC. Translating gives CAISESVYSSYEQYF.

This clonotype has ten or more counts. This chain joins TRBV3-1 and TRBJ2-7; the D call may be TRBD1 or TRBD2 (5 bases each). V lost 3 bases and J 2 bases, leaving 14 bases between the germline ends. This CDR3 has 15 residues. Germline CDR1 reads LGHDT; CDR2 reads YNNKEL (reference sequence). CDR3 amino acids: CASSHGTSGTYEQYF. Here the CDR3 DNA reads TGTGCCAGCAGCCACGGGACGTCAGGAACCTACGAGCAGTACTTC.

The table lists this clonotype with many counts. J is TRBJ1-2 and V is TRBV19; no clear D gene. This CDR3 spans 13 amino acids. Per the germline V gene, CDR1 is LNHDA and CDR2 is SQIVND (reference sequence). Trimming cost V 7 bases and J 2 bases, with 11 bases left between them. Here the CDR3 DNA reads TGTGCCAGTATGGGCAGTTCCAACTATGGCTACACCTTC. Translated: CASMGSSNYGYTF.

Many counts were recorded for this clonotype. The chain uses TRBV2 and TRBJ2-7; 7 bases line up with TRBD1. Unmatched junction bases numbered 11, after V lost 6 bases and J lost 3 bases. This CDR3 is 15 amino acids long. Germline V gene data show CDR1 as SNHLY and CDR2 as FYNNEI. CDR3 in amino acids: CASSAWDSHNYEQYF. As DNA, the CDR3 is TGTGCCAGCAGCGCGTGGGACAGCCACAACTACGAGCAGTACTTC.

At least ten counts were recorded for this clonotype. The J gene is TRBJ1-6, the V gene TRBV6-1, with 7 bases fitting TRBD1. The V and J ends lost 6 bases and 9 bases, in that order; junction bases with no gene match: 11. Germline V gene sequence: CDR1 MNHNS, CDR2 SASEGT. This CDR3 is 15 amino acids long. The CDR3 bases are TGTGCCAGCAGAGCTTCAGGGGGAAGGGGTTCACCCCTCCACTTT. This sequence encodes CASRASGGRGSPLHF.

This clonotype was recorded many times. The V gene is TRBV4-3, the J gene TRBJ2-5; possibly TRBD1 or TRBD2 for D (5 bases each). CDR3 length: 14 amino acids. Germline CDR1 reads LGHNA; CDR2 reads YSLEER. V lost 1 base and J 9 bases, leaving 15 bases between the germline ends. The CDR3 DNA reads TGCGCCAGCAGCCAAGGTCGGGACGATGGTTCCCAGTACTTC. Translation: CASSQGRDDGSQYF.

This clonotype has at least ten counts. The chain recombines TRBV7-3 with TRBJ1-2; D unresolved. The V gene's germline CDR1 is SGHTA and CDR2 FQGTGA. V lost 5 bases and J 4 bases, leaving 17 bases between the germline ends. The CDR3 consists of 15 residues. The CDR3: CASSKRHGWGYGYTF. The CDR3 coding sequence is TGTGCCAGCAGCAAACGACACGGATGGGGCTATGGCTACACCTTC.

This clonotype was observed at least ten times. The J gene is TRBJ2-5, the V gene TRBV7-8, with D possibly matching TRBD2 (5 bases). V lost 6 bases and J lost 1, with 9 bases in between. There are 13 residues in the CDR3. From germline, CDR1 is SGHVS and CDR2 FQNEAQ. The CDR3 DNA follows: TGTGCCAGCAGGGTACTAGGCCAAGAGACCCAGTACTTC. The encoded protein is CASRVLGQETQYF.

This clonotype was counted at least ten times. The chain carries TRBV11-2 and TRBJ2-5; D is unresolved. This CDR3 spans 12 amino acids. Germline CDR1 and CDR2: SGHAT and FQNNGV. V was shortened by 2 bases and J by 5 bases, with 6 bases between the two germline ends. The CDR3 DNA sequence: TGTGCCAGCAGCTTACCCTGGGAGACCCAGTACTTC. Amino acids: CASSLPWETQYF.

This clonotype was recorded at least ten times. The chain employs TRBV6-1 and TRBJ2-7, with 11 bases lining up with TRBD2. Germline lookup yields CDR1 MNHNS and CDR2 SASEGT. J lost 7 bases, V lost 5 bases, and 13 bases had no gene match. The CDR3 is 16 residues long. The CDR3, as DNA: TGTGCCAGCAGTAAGACTAGCGGGGCATTTAGGGGTGAGCAGTACTTC. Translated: CASSKTSGAFRGEQYF.

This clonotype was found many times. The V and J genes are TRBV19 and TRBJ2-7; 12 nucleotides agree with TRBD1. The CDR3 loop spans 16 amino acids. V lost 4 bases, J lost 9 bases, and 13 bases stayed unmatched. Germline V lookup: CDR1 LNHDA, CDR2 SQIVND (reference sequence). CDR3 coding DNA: TGTGCCAGTAGTACAACGTTGGGACAGGGGGCGGAAGGGCAGTACTTC. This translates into CASSTTLGQGAEGQYF.

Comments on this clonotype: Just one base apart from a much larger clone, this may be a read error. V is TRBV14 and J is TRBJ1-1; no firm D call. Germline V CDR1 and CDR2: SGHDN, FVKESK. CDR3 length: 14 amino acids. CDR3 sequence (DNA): TGTTCCAGCAGCCAAGTAGGGTTAAGGACTGAAGCTTTCTTT. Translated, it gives CSSSQVGLRTEAFF.

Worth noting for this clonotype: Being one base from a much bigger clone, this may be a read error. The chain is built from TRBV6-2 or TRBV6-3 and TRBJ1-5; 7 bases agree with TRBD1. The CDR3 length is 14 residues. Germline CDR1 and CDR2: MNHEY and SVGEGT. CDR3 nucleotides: TGTGCCAGCAGCGCCGACAGGGCGGACCAGCCCCAGCAGTTT. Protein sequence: CASSADRADQPQQF.

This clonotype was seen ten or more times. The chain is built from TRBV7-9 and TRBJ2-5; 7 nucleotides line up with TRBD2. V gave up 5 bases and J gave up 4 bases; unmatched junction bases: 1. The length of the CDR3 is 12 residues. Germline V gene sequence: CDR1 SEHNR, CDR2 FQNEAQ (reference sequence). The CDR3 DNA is TGTGCCAGCAGCGCTAGCGGAGAGACCCAGTACTTC. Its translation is CASSASGETQYF. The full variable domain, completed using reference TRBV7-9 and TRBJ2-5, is DTGVSQNPRHKITKRGQNVTFRCDPISEHNRLYWYRQTLGQGPEFLTYFQNEAQLEKSRLLSDRFSAERPKGSFSTLEIQRTEQGDSAMYLCASSASGETQYFGPGTRLLVL.

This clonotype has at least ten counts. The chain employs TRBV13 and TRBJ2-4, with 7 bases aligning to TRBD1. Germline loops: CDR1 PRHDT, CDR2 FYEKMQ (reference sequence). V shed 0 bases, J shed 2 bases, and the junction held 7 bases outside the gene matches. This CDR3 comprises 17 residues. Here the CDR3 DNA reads TGTGCCAGCAGCTTAGGTGCAGGGGGTATATCCAAAAACATTCAGTACTTC. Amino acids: CASSLGAGGISKNIQYF.

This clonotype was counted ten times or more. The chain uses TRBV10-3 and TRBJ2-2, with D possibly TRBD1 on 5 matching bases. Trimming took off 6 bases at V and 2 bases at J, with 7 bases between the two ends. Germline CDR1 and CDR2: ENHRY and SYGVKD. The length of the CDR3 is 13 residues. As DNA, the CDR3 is TGTGCCATCAGACAGGTCAACACCGGGGAGCTGTTTTTT. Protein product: CAIRQVNTGELFF.

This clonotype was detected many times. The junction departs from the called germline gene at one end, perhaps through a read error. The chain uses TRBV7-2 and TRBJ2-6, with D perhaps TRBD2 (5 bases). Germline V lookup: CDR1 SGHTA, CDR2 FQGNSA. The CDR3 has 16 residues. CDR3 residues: CASSLAKFSGANVLTF. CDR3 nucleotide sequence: TGTGCCAGCAGCCTAGCCAAGTTCTCTGGGGCCAACGTCCTGACTTTC.

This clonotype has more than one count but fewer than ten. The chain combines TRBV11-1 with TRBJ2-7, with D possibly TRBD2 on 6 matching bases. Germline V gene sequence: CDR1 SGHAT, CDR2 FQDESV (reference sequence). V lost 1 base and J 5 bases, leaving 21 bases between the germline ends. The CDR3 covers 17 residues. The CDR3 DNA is TGTGCCAGCAGCTTAGAGGCATTTTCCGACGGGAGTCACGAGCAGTACTTC. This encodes CASSLEAFSDGSHEQYF.

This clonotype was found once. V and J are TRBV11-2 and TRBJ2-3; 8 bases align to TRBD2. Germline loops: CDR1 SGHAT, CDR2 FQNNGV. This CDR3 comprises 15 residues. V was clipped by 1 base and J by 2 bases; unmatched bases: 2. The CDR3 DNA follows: TGTGCCAGCAGCTTAGGCGGGGGGACCACAGATACGCAGTATTTT. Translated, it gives CASSLGGGTTDTQYF.

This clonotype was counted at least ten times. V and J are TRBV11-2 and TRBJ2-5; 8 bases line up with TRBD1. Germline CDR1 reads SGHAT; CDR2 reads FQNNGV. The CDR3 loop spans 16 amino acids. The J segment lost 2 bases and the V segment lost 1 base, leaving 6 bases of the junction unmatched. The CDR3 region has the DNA TGTGCCAGCAGCTTAGGCAGGGACAGGCGGCAAGAGACCCAGTACTTC. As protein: CASSLGRDRRQETQYF.

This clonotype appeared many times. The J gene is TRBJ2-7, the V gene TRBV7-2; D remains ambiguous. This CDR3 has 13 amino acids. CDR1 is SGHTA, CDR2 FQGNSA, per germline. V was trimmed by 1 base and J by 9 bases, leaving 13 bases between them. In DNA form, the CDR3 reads TGTGCCAGCAGCTTAGGCTTGTCCGGCGTGCAGTACTTC. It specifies CASSLGLSGVQYF.

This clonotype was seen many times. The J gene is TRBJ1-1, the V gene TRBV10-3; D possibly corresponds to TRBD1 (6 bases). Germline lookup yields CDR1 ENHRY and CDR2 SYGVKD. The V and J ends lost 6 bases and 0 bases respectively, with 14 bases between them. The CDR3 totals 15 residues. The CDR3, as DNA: TGTGCCATCAGGGGCACAGGGAGCATGAACACTGAAGCTTTCTTT. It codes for CAIRGTGSMNTEAFF.

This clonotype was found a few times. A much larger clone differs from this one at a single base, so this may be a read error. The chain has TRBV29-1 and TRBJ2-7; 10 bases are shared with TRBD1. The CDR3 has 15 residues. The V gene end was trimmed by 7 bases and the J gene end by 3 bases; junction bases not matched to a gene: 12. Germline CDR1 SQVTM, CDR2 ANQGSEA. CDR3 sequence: CSADHRDRGFYEQYF. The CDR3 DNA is TGCAGCGCTGATCACAGGGACAGGGGTTTCTACGAGCAGTACTTC.

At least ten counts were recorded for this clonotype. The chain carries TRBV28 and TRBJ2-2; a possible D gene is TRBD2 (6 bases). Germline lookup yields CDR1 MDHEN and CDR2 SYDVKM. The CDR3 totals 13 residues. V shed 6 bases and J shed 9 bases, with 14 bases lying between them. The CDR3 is CASRPSANRELFF. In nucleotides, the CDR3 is TGTGCCAGCAGACCTAGCGCGAACAGGGAGCTGTTTTTT.

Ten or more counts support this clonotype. The DNA for the CDR3 is TGTGCCAGCAGTTACGCAGGCCGGACCCCTGATAGCAATCAGCCCCAGCATTTT. This codes for CASSYAGRTPDSNQPQHF. The rearrangement uses TRBV28 and TRBJ1-5; D not resolved. This CDR3 has 18 residues. Trimming left V 4 bases short and J 0 bases short, with 19 bases between. Germline V gene data show CDR1 as MDHEN and CDR2 as SYDVKM. The full variable domain, completed using reference TRBV28 and TRBJ1-5, is DVKVTQSSRYLVKRTGEKVFLECVQDMDHENMFWYRQDPGLGLRLIYFSYDVKMKEKGDIPEGYSVSREKKERFSLILESASTNQTSMYLCASSYAGRTPDSNQPQHFGDGTRLSIL.

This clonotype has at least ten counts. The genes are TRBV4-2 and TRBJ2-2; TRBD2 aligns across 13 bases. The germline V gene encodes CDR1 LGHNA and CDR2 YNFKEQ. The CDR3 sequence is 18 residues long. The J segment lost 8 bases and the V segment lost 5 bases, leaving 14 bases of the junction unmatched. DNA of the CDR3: TGTGCCAGCAGCGATCCGGGGGGTGGACTAGCGGGAGAAGGGGAGCTGTTTTTT. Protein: CASSDPGGGLAGEGELFF.

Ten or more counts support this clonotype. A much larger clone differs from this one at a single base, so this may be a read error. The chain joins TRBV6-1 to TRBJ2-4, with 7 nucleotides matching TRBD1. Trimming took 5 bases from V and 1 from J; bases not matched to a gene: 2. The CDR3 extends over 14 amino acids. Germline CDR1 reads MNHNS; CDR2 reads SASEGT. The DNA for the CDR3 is TGTGCCAGCAGTCAACAGGGGGCCAAAAACATTCAGTACTTC. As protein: CASSQQGAKNIQYF.